This TCR beta chain was retrieved from a study of T-cell reconstitution after alpha-beta-depleted transplantation in children. The library targeted TCRbeta and was prepared with unique molecular identifiers. Using its own MiXCR run on the PCR reads, TCRdb lists one record per CDR3 protein. Among hundreds of thousands of distinct CDR3 sequences listed, about an eighth were seen once. This clonotype was picked up a small number of times. Its antigen remains unknown. V shed 5 bases and J 7 bases; nucleotides not matched to a gene: 8. This CDR3 contains 15 residues. Notes on the study in general: Two months or so post-transplant, alpha-beta T cells reportedly derived from several hundred expanded graft clones. One year after transplant, T-cell counts and diversity came mostly from newly produced T cells. The origin of high day-60 TCRbeta diversity in some patients lay in surviving recipient T cells and thymic progenitors.

This receptor was identified in a girl aged 2-10 years with congenital amegakaryocytic thrombocytopenia, due to receive a stem cell transplant. The starting material was PBMCs, obtained before TCRalphabeta/CD19-depleted stem cell transplant. The V call is TRBV12-3 or TRBV12-4, the J call TRBJ1-5; TRBD1 agrees at 10 bases. In DNA, the CDR3 is TGTGCCAGCAGTACTCCGGGACAGGGGAGACAGCCCCAGCATTTT. This sequence encodes CASSTPGQGRQPQHF.